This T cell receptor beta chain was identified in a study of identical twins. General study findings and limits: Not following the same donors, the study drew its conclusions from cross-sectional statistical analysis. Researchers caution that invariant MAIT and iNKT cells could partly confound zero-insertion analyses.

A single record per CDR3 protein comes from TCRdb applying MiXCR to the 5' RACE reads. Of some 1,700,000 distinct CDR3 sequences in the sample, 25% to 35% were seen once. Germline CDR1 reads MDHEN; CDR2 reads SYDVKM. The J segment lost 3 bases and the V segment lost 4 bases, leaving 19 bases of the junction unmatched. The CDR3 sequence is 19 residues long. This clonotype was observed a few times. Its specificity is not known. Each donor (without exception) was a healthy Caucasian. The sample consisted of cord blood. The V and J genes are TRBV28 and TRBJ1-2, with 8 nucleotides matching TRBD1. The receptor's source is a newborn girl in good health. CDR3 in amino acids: CASSSPDRGELLPDYGYTF. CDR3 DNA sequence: TGTGCCAGCAGTTCCCCAGACAGGGGAGAGCTACTACCAGACTATGGCTACACCTTC.